A single sample is the source of the 8 T cell receptor beta chains below, sequenced in a study of T cell responses to AZD1222 COVID-19 vaccine. Sequencing used immunoSEQ multiplex PCR; TCRdb keeps in-frame clones, though not all of them. Found here are roughly 91,000 clones, 70% to 90% of them singletons; the top ten hold just under 3%. The material sequenced was peripheral blood, taken on day 0 of AZD1222 vaccination. These receptors came from an adult in good health.

This sequence joins TRBV18 and TRBJ1-5; D call uncertain. Germline V gene sequence: CDR1 KGHSH, CDR2 LQKENI. V was clipped by 3 bases and J by 7 bases, with 16 bases between them. The CDR3 sequence is 15 residues long. This chain's CDR3 is CASSPTWVVGQPQHF. The CDR3 nucleotides are TGTGCCAGCTCACCCACTTGGGTCGTGGGCCAGCCCCAGCATTTT.

The chain links TRBV27 to TRBJ1-5; D is unclear. Germline lookup yields CDR1 MNHEY and CDR2 SMNVEV (reference sequence). The CDR3 contains 16 residues. Trimming removed 2 bases from V and 6 bases from J, with 17 bases in between. The CDR3 DNA follows: TGTGCCAGCAGTTTAGGAAGGGATGGAGTTGGTCAGCCCCAGCATTTT. Encoded protein: CASSLGRDGVGQPQHF.

The V call is TRBV6-4, the J call TRBJ2-1, with 7 bases fitting TRBD2. Germline CDR1 and CDR2: MRHNA and SNTAGT. CDR3 length: 16 amino acids. Trimming removed 3 bases from V and 6 bases from J; junction bases left unmatched: 11. CDR3 protein: CASSETGGRRGNEQFF. The CDR3 bases are TGTGCCAGCAGTGAAACGGGCGGGAGAAGAGGCAATGAGCAGTTCTTC.

The chain recombines TRBV7-9 with TRBJ2-3, with D possibly called TRBD1 or TRBD2 (6 bases each). Germline V CDR1 and CDR2: SEHNR, FQNEAQ (reference sequence). The CDR3 consists of 15 residues. Trimming shortened V by 5 bases and J by 5 bases, and 17 bases separated the two germline ends. CDR3 coding DNA: TGTGCCAGCAGCCCCTGGGGGGCAGGCCAAGATACGCAGTATTTT. Translation: CASSPWGAGQDTQYF.

This chain links TRBV4-2 with TRBJ2-3; the D is unclear. Germline CDR1 reads LGHNA; CDR2 reads YNFKEQ. Trimming left V 4 bases short and J 4 bases short, with 12 bases between. There are 14 residues in the CDR3. The chain's CDR3 is CASSLTQFADTQYF. The CDR3, as DNA: TGTGCCAGCAGCCTTACCCAATTCGCAGATACGCAGTATTTT.

The chain recombines TRBV15 with TRBJ1-1, with 7 bases aligning to TRBD1. J was trimmed by 5 bases and V by 3 bases; bases with no gene match: 9. The CDR3 runs to 15 residues. Germline CDR1 is LNHNV and CDR2 is YYDKDF (reference sequence). In DNA form, the CDR3 reads TGTGCCACCAGCAGCCGGGACAGCAGGTATACTGAAGCTTTCTTT. Encoded protein: CATSSRDSRYTEAFF.

CDR3 coding DNA: TGTGCCAGCAGCTCCGGTCTGGGGGCAGATACGCAGTATTTT. Its translation: CASSSGLGADTQYF. The V and J genes are TRBV5-4 and TRBJ2-3; D is perhaps TRBD1 or TRBD2 (5 bases each). V gave up 3 bases and J gave up 4 bases, with 12 bases separating them. The CDR3 totals 14 residues. CDR1 and CDR2 (germline): SGHNT, YYREEE (reference sequence).

This chain links TRBV6-5 with TRBJ2-6; D gene unclear. Trimming stripped 6 bases from V and 0 bases from J, with 9 bases between. There are 15 residues in the CDR3. CDR1 is MNHEY and CDR2 is SVGAGI in the germline V gene. The CDR3 DNA is TGTGCCAGCAGCAGACTCAGCTCTGGGGCCAACGTCCTGACTTTC. Translation: CASSRLSSGANVLTF.